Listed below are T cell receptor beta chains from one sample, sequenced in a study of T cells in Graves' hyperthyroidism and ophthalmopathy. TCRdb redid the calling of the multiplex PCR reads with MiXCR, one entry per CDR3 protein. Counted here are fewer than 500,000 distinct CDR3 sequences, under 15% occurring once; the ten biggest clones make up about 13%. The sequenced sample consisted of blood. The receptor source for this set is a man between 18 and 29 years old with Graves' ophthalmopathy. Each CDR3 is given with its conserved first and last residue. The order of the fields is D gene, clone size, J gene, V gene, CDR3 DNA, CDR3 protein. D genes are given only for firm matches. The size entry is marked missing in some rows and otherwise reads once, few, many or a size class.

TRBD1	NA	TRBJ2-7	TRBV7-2	TGTGCCAGCAGCGCTGGACAGGGGGCATTATACGAGCAGTACTTC	CASSAGQGALYEQYF
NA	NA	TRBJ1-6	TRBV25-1	TGTGCCAGCAGAGGACGGTACTATAATTCACCCCTCCACTTT	CASRGRYYNSPLHF
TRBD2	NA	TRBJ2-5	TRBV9	TGTGCCAGCAGCGTAGGGTACTTGAGGGGACTAGCAGGCCAAGAGACCCAGTACTTC	CASSVGYLRGLAGQETQYF
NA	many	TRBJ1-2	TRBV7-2	TGTGCCAGCAGCCCGGGACCCCTAGTGGGCTACACCTTC	CASSPGPLVGYTF
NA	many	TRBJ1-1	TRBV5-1	TGCGCCAGCAGCAGATCGACAGGAGAGAACACTGAAGCTTTCTTT	CASSRSTGENTEAFF
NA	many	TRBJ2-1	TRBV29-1	TGCAGCGTTGAAGATGGGGGTTACAATGAGCAGTTCTTC	CSVEDGGYNEQFF
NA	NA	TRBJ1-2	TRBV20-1	TGCAGTGCTAGTGAGGGGCTGGACTATGGCTACACCTTC	CSASEGLDYGYTF
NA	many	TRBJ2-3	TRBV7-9	TGTGCCAGCAGCTGGGCAGGGTTGGGCCCAGATACGCAGTATTTT	CASSWAGLGPDTQYF
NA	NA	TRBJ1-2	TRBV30	TGTGCCTGGAGTGTACCCAGAAGGGATCCGTTCCAGCTCACCTTC	CAWSVPRRDPFQLTF
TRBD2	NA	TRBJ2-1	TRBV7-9	TGTGCCAGCCGGACTAGCGGGGGGGCGGTATACAATGAGCAGTTCTTC	CASRTSGGAVYNEQFF
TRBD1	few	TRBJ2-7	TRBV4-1	TGCGCCAGCAGCCAAGAACCGCGGACAGGGCGGTACGAGCAGTACTTC	CASSQEPRTGRYEQYF
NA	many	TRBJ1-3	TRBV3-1	TGTGCCAGCAGCCAAGTCATGGAGACTGGAAACACCATATATTTT	CASSQVMETGNTIYF
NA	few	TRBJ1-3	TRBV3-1	TGTGCCAGCAGCCAAGAAGGAGAATCTGGAAACACCATATATTTT	CASSQEGESGNTIYF
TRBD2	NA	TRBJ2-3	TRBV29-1	TGCAGCGTTGCGGCGCTAGCGGGAGCAGATACGCAGTATTTT	CSVAALAGADTQYF
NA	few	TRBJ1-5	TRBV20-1	TGCAGTGCTAGGAAGGTCCGTCAGCCCCAGCATTTT	CSARKVRQPQHF
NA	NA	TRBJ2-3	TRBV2	TGTGCCAGCCTAAAACGAACGAGCACAGATACGCAGTATTTT	CASLKRTSTDTQYF
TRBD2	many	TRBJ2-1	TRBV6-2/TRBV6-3	TGTGCCAGCAGTTATCCACTAGCGGGAGTGGTCTACAATGAGCAGTTCTTC	CASSYPLAGVVYNEQFF
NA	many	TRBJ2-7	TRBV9	TGTGCCAGCAGCGCCCCCGGGACCTACGAGCAGTACTTC	CASSAPGTYEQYF
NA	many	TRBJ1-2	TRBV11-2	TGTGCCAGCAGCTTAAGTGGGTATTGGGGCTACACCTTC	CASSLSGYWGYTF
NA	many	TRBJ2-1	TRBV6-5	TGTGCCAGCAGTTACCAATACAATGAGCAGTTCTTC	CASSYQYNEQFF
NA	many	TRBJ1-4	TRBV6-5	TGTGCCAGCAGTTACGGTATAGAAGATGAAAAACTGTTTTTT	CASSYGIEDEKLFF
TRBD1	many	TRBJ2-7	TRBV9	TGTGCCAGCAGCGTCAGGGGCGACAGGGGAGTCGGGGAGCAGTACTTC	CASSVRGDRGVGEQYF
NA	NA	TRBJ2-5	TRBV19	TGTGCCAGTACTCGGGTGTCAGGGCCCCAAGAGACCCAGTACTTC	CASTRVSGPQETQYF
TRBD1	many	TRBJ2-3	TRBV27	TGTGCCAGCAGTTTAGAGCGGTTTACCAGGACAGGGTATACAGATACGCAGTATTTT	CASSLERFTRTGYTDTQYF
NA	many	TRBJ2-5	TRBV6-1	TGTGCCAGCAGTGATTTCGCGAGGGGGGGGGGAGAGACCCAGTACTTC	CASSDFARGGGETQYF
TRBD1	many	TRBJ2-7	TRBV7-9	TGTGCCAGCAGCTTAGCGTCAGGGGGCGAGCAGTACTTC	CASSLASGGEQYF